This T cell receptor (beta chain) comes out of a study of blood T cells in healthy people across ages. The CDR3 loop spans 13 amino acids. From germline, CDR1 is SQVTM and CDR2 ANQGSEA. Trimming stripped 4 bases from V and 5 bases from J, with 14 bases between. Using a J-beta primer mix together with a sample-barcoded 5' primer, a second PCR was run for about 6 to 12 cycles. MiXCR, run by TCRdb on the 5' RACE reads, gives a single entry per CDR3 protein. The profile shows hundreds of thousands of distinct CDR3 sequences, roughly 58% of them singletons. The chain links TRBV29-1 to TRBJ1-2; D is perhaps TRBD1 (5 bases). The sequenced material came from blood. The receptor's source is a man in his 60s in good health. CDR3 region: CSVVWQGKYGYTF. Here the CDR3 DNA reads TGCAGCGTTGTTTGGCAGGGAAAGTATGGCTACACCTTC. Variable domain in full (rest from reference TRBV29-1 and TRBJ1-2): SAVISQKPSRDICQRGTSLTIQCQVDSQVTMMFWYRQQPGQSLTLIATANQGSEATYESGFVIDKFPISRPNLTFSTLTVSNMSPEDSSIYLCSVVWQGKYGYTFGSGTRLTVV.